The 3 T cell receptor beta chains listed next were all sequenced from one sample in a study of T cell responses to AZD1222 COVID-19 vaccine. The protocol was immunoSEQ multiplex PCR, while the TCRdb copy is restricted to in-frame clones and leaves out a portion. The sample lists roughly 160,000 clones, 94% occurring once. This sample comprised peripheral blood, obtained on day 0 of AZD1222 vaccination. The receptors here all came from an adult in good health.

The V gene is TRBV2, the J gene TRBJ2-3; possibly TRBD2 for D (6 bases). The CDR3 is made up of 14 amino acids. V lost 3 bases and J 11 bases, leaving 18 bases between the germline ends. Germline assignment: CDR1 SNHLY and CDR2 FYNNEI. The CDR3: CASSDPRGGRGQYF. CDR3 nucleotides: TGTGCCAGCAGTGATCCACGAGGAGGGCGGGGGCAGTATTTT.

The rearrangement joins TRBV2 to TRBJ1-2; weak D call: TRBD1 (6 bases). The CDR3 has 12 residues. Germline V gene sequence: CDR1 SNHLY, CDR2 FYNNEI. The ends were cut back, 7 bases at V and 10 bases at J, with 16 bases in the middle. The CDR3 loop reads CASTREGHAYTF. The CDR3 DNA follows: TGTGCCAGCACCCGAGAGGGACACGCCTACACCTTC.

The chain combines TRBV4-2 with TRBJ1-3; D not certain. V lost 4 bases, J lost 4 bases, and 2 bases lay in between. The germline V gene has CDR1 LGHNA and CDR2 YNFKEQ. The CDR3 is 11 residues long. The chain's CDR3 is CASSPGNTIYF. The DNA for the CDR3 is TGTGCCAGCAGCCCCGGAAACACCATATATTTT.